What follows are 7 T cell receptor beta chains derived from one specimen sequenced in a study of cytomegalovirus exposure and HLA in healthy donors. TCRdb's table, derived via immunoSEQ multiplex PCR, lists solely in-frame clones and lacks some. The sample lists around 220,000 clones, 80% to 90% occurring once. Input material: PBMCs. All receptors come from a woman in her late teens or twenties in good health and CMV-seronegative.

V gene TRBV5-4 combines with J gene TRBJ2-5, with 10 positions matching TRBD2. This CDR3 region has 17 residues. Unmatched junction bases numbered 11, after V lost 4 bases and J lost 2 bases. Looked up from germline, CDR1 is SGHNT and CDR2 is YYREEE (reference sequence). DNA for the CDR3: TGTGCCAGCAGCCCTGGCGGCCTAGCGGGGGAACAAGAGACCCAGTACTTC. Translated, it gives CASSPGGLAGEQETQYF.

This chain connects TRBV29-1 to TRBJ2-7, with D perhaps matching TRBD1 (5 bases). The length of the CDR3 is 13 residues. CDR1 is SQVTM, CDR2 ANQGSEA, per germline. V lost 4 bases and J 2 bases, leaving 12 bases between the germline ends. The CDR3 bases are TGCAGCGTTGTACAGGAGAATACCTACGAGCAGTACTTC. Residues: CSVVQENTYEQYF.

The rearrangement uses TRBV6-1 and TRBJ2-3, with 9 positions matching TRBD2. This CDR3 has 14 residues. CDR1 is MNHNS and CDR2 is SASEGT in the germline V gene. The V segment lost 8 bases and the J segment 3 bases; nucleotides outside the gene matches: 6. Here the CDR3 DNA reads TGTGCCAGCGTGTCTAGCGGGAAAACAGATACGCAGTATTTT. Protein: CASVSSGKTDTQYF.

The chain uses TRBV4-2 and TRBJ2-7; 13 bases line up with TRBD2. The germline V gene has CDR1 LGHNA and CDR2 YNFKEQ. The CDR3 runs 15 residues. V shed 1 base, J shed 5 bases, and the junction held 2 bases outside the gene matches. DNA for the CDR3: TGTGCCAGCAGCCAAGTAGGGACTAGCGGGAACGAGCAGTACTTC. Its protein is CASSQVGTSGNEQYF.

The V call is TRBV27, the J call TRBJ1-5; 9 bases fit TRBD1. The CDR3 is made up of 18 amino acids. Trimming at V came to 5 bases and at J to 4 bases, leaving 15 bases not matched to a gene. Germline assignment: CDR1 MNHEY and CDR2 SMNVEV (reference sequence). CDR3 coding DNA: TGTGCCAGCAGTCCCGATCTAGGGACAGGGAGTTCAAATCAGCCCCAGCATTTT. It yields the protein CASSPDLGTGSSNQPQHF.

This chain uses TRBV28 with TRBJ2-1, with TRBD2 identical over 7 bases. This CDR3 region has 14 residues. V lost 4 bases, J lost 8 bases, and 8 bases stayed unmatched. The germline CDR1 and CDR2 sequences are MDHEN and SYDVKM. In nucleotides, the CDR3 is TGTGCCAGCAGTTCGCTGCGGGAGTCGGATGAGCAGTTCTTC. Translation gives CASSSLRESDEQFF. The entire variable domain, with the rest obtained from reference TRBV28 and TRBJ2-1, is as follows: DVKVTQSSRYLVKRTGEKVFLECVQDMDHENMFWYRQDPGLGLRLIYFSYDVKMKEKGDIPEGYSVSREKKERFSLILESASTNQTSMYLCASSSLRESDEQFFGPGTRLTVL.

The chain combines TRBV5-4 with TRBJ1-1; 10 bases map to TRBD1. The CDR3 has 15 residues. Germline lookup yields CDR1 SGHNT and CDR2 YYREEE (reference sequence). Trimming cost V 3 bases and J 8 bases; bases outside gene matches: 10. The CDR3 here is CASSWRGQGKTEAFF. In DNA, the CDR3 is TGTGCCAGCAGCTGGAGGGGACAGGGGAAAACCGAAGCTTTCTTT.